This T cell receptor beta chain was retrieved from a study of T cells in Graves' hyperthyroidism and ophthalmopathy. Study-level findings and limits: Blood also held most thyroid clonotypes expanded beyond 0.001. Before onset, by a median of approximately 6.8 months, the model predicted ophthalmopathy. A model of 13 V-J features distinguished ophthalmopathy from stable hyperthyroidism.

CDR1 is SNHLY and CDR2 is FYNNEI in the germline V gene. The CDR3 has 16 residues. Trimming cost V 10 bases and J 8 bases; bases outside gene matches: 19. Orbital computed tomography and thyroid ultrasound, together with serum TRAb and thyroxine and clinical symptoms, were used for diagnoses. Of note for this clonotype: The antigen is unknown.

Template material for amplifying TCR beta CDR3 regions consisted of RNA transcripts. In the first-round RT-PCR of the TCR CDR3, the HTBI primer set was used. TCRdb re-called the multiplex PCR reads through MiXCR, storing one row per CDR3 protein. Of approximately 95,000 distinct CDR3 sequences listed, 35% to 45% were seen once; the top ten hold roughly 10%. The clonotype originates from a woman in her 30s with Graves' hyperthyroidism. Specimen: peripheral blood or thyroid tissue (not recorded which). V and J are TRBV2 and TRBJ1-4; 7 positions match TRBD1. CDR3 residues: CAIRGDIWTTGEKLFF. DNA for the CDR3: TGTGCCATCAGGGGGGACATCTGGACCACTGGGGAAAAACTGTTTTTT.